This T cell receptor (beta chain) was observed in a study of blood T cell repertoires in COVID-19. Study summary: The United States, Italy and Spain supplied acute and convalescent COVID-19 samples. The cDNA or gDNA used as material had been derived from T cells, B-cell-depleted T cells, or PBMCs.

As originally analysed: Scientists estimated how many nucleated cells there were by amplifying reference gene primers. TCRdb's copy holds only in-frame clones and misses some; the assay was immunoSEQ multiplex PCR. V and J calls and clone size are those listed in that table; D and trimming were worked out from the DNA. The sample lists around 150,000 clones; around 90% were seen once. The CDR3 spans 14 residues. Trimming removed 4 bases from V and 5 bases from J; junction bases left unmatched: 7. Germline CDR1 reads LGHDT; CDR2 reads YNNKEL (reference sequence). Sample: peripheral blood. This TCR was sampled from a man aged 60 to 69 with acute or convalescent COVID-19. The chain employs TRBV3-1 (or the pseudogene TRBV3-2) and TRBJ2-5; 7 nucleotides match TRBD1. The DNA for the CDR3 is TGTGCCAGCAGCCCGACAGGGCGGAGGGAGACCCAGTACTTC. Translation gives CASSPTGRRETQYF.